A single sample gave rise to the 25 T cell receptor beta chains below, sequenced in a study of blood T cells in healthy people across ages. With a J-beta primer mix and a sample-barcoded 5' primer, a second PCR ran about 6 to 11 cycles. TCRdb reprocessed the 5' RACE reads with MiXCR, giving one entry per CDR3 protein. The sample records roughly 1.5 million distinct CDR3 sequences, under 55% being singletons. The source material was blood. Every receptor here comes from a woman in her late teens or twenties in good health.

The chain is built from TRBV4-1 and TRBJ2-2; D is unclear. Germline V CDR1 and CDR2: MGHRA, YSYEKL. The length of the CDR3 is 16 residues. V dropped 0 bases and J dropped 1 base, with 9 bases sitting between them. The CDR3 DNA sequence: TGCGCCAGCAGCCAAGATGGCCGCGGGAACACCGGGGAGCTGTTTTTT. The encoded protein is CASSQDGRGNTGELFF.

The chain employs TRBV10-3 and TRBJ1-1; D uncertain. Trimming left V 8 bases short and J 0 bases short, with 7 bases between. CDR3 length equals 12 residues. CDR1 is ENHRY and CDR2 is SYGVKD in the germline V gene. DNA for the CDR3: TGTGCCATCGGCCTCATGAACACTGAAGCTTTCTTT. Protein product: CAIGLMNTEAFF.

This clonotype appeared once. This sequence joins TRBV6-2 or TRBV6-3 and TRBJ1-5; D perhaps matches TRBD1 (6 bases). Germline CDR1 and CDR2: MNHEY and SVGEGT. The V end was cut by 5 bases, the J end by 3 bases, with 17 bases between. CDR3 length: 16 residues. For the CDR3, the DNA is TGTGCCAGCAGTAAGGGGGAGCGGGAATCCAATCAGCCCCAGCATTTT. It is translated as CASSKGERESNQPQHF.

The chain joins TRBV28 to TRBJ1-1; 9 nucleotides align to TRBD1. This CDR3 is 13 amino acids long. Germline V gene lookup returns CDR1 MDHEN and CDR2 SYDVKM. J gave up 4 bases and V 6 bases, and 3 bases lay outside the gene matches. CDR3 nucleotides: TGTGCCAGCAGAAGACAGGGGGGCACTGAAGCTTTCTTT. Translation: CASRRQGGTEAFF.

CDR3 sequence reads: CSARKASGAYNEQFF. The CDR3 DNA follows: TGCAGTGCTAGAAAGGCTAGCGGGGCCTACAATGAGCAGTTCTTC. The chain employs TRBV20-1 and TRBJ2-1; 9 bases are a match to TRBD2. Trimming took 2 bases from V and 2 from J; bases not matched to a gene: 4. Germline V CDR1 and CDR2: DFQATT, SNEGSKA (reference sequence). The length of the CDR3 is 15 residues.

The CDR3 loop is CSARDNRASYEQYF. The CDR3 DNA follows: TGCAGTGCTAGAGATAATAGGGCCTCCTACGAGCAGTACTTC. The chain combines TRBV20-1 with TRBJ2-7; D remains unclear. CDR3 length: 14 amino acids. With 0 bases removed from V and 0 bases from J, the gap between germline ends came to 9 bases. The germline V gene has CDR1 DFQATT and CDR2 SNEGSKA (reference sequence).

The chain joins TRBV5-5 to TRBJ1-2; tentative D call: TRBD1 (6 bases). The CDR3 covers 14 residues. Germline loops: CDR1 SGHKS, CDR2 YYEKEE (reference sequence). Deletions cut 6 bases from V and 4 bases from J, with 16 bases between. The CDR3 region has the DNA TGTGCCAGCACCCCAGGGGACGGCGCCTATGGCTACACCTTC. Translating it yields CASTPGDGAYGYTF. Combining the CDR3 with reference TRBV5-5 and TRBJ1-2 gives the whole variable domain DAGVTQSPTHLIKTRGQQVTLRCSPISGHKSVSWYQQVLGQGPQFIFQYYEKEERGRGNFPDRFSARQFPNYSSELNVNALLLGDSALYLCASTPGDGAYGYTFGSGTRLTVV.

CDR3 in amino acids: CASSLVKGRRAYEQYF. The CDR3 region has the DNA TGTGCCAGCAGCTTAGTAAAGGGGCGAAGGGCCTACGAGCAGTACTTC. This chain links TRBV7-9 with TRBJ2-7, with a weak D call TRBD1 (5 bases). The V gene's germline CDR1 is SEHNR and CDR2 FQNEAQ (reference sequence). CDR3 length: 16 residues. Trimming took off 1 base at V and 2 bases at J, with 15 bases between the two ends.

J is TRBJ2-1 and V is TRBV12-3 or TRBV12-4; 9 bases are a match to TRBD2. The trim removed 5 bases at V and 7 bases at J, leaving 9 bases unmatched. This CDR3 is built from 15 residues. CDR3 protein: CASSPWAGGNNEQFF. The DNA of the CDR3 is TGTGCCAGCAGTCCGTGGGCGGGGGGGAATAATGAGCAGTTCTTC.

This clonotype occurred a few times. This sequence joins TRBV9 and TRBJ2-7; 7 nucleotides match TRBD2. The CDR3 spans 15 residues. Germline lookup yields CDR1 SGDLS and CDR2 YYNGEE. With V trimmed by 0 bases and J by 4 bases, 7 bases remained unmatched. Here the CDR3 reads CASSVVPSGPYEQYF. CDR3 bases: TGTGCCAGCAGCGTAGTACCTAGCGGACCATACGAGCAGTACTTC.

V and J are TRBV18 and TRBJ2-5; 10 bases match TRBD2. The CDR3 spans 15 residues. V shed 2 bases and J 11 bases; nucleotides not matched to a gene: 11. Germline V gene data show CDR1 as KGHSH and CDR2 as LQKENI. CDR3 in amino acids: CASSPRSGGVLEQYF. The DNA of the CDR3 is TGTGCCAGCTCACCAAGAAGCGGGGGGGTCTTAGAGCAGTACTTC.

The chain combines TRBV4-3 with TRBJ1-2, with TRBD1 as a possible D gene (5 bases). Trimming took off 3 bases at V and 4 bases at J, with 12 bases between the two ends. The CDR3 contains 14 residues. Per germline, CDR1 LGHNA and CDR2 YSLEER. The CDR3 DNA reads as TGCGCCAGCAGCCAGAAAGGGGCCGGCTATGGCTACACCTTC. Amino acid sequence: CASSQKGAGYGYTF.

This clonotype has more than one count but fewer than ten. The CDR3 sequence is CASSSRTGYQPQHF. For the CDR3, the DNA is TGTGCCAGCAGTTCCAGGACAGGGTATCAGCCCCAGCATTTT. The rearrangement links TRBV27 to TRBJ1-5; 8 positions match TRBD1. V gave up 4 bases and J gave up 5 bases; unmatched junction bases: 4. Germline lookup yields CDR1 MNHEY and CDR2 SMNVEV (reference sequence). This CDR3 spans 14 amino acids.

A few counts support this clonotype. This chain joins TRBV7-2 and TRBJ2-4, with 8 bases identical to TRBD1. J gave up 1 base and V 0 bases, and 5 bases lay outside the gene matches. Per the germline V gene, CDR1 is SGHTA and CDR2 is FQGNSA. The CDR3 is 17 residues long. Written as DNA, the CDR3 is TGTGCCAGCAGCTTAGCTGGGACAGGTGGTGCCAAAAACATTCAGTACTTC. This gives the protein CASSLAGTGGAKNIQYF.

This clonotype appeared a single time. As DNA, the CDR3 is TGTGCCAGCAGCCCACAGGGGGATCGCAGGTTGAATTCACCCCTCCACTTT. It codes for CASSPQGDRRLNSPLHF. The chain employs TRBV7-2 and TRBJ1-6; 8 nucleotides align to TRBD1. The CDR3 sequence is 17 residues long. J gave up 7 bases and V 5 bases, and 13 bases lay outside the gene matches. CDR1 SGHTA and CDR2 FQGNSA come from the germline V gene.

This clonotype was found a few times. V is TRBV2 and J is TRBJ2-1, with D hard to call. CDR1 and CDR2 from the germline V gene are SNHLY and FYNNEI. V lost 0 bases and J lost 6, with 6 bases in between. The CDR3 is 13 amino acids. The CDR3 loop is CASSEAPLNEQFF. The CDR3 coding sequence is TGTGCCAGCAGTGAAGCGCCACTCAATGAGCAGTTCTTC.

This chain connects TRBV3-1 to TRBJ2-5; possible D gene TRBD2, 6 bases. The CDR3 extends over 16 amino acids. V was trimmed by 2 bases and J by 4 bases, leaving 17 bases between them. CDR1 is LGHDT and CDR2 is YNNKEL in the germline V gene (reference sequence). The CDR3 DNA reads as TGTGCCAGCAGCCAACCTACGGGACCAGCGGGAGAGACCCAGTACTTC. The encoded protein is CASSQPTGPAGETQYF.

This rearrangement joins TRBV2 to TRBJ1-2; D uncertain. V dropped 4 bases and J dropped 4 bases, with 13 bases sitting between them. The CDR3 loop spans 14 amino acids. CDR1 is SNHLY, CDR2 FYNNEI, per germline. As DNA, the CDR3 is TGTGCCAGCAGTGGTGAGGGAAATTCCTATGGCTACACCTTC. This sequence encodes CASSGEGNSYGYTF.

The chain carries TRBV4-3 and TRBJ2-7, with D maybe TRBD1 (7 bases). The V gene lost 0 bases and the J gene lost 2 bases, with 14 bases spanning the gap. The CDR3 contains 16 residues. Germline V gene lookup returns CDR1 LGHNA and CDR2 YSLEER. CDR3 sequence: CASSQDLAGGPYEQYF. The CDR3 DNA follows: TGCGCCAGCAGCCAAGATTTGGCAGGGGGGCCCTACGAGCAGTACTTC.

This CDR3 reads CASSFRSVEQFF. CDR3 bases: TGTGCCAGCAGCTTCCGATCGGTAGAGCAGTTCTTC. This chain uses TRBV28 with TRBJ2-1, with D uncertain. This CDR3 is built from 12 residues. The germline V gene has CDR1 MDHEN and CDR2 SYDVKM. V was shortened by 6 bases and J by 10 bases, with 13 bases between the two germline ends. Full variable domain (remainder filled in from reference TRBV28 and TRBJ2-1): DVKVTQSSRYLVKRTGEKVFLECVQDMDHENMFWYRQDPGLGLRLIYFSYDVKMKEKGDIPEGYSVSREKKERFSLILESASTNQTSMYLCASSFRSVEQFFGPGTRLTVL.

This chain's CDR3 is CSVSSLTSANSEQFF. The CDR3, as DNA: TGCAGCGTCTCCTCCCTGACTAGCGCAAACAGTGAGCAGTTCTTC. The chain carries TRBV29-1 and TRBJ2-1, with TRBD2 identical over 8 bases. The V segment lost 6 bases and the J segment 9 bases; nucleotides outside the gene matches: 16. Per germline, CDR1 SQVTM and CDR2 ANQGSEA. This CDR3 region has 15 residues.

This clonotype was recorded a few times. The genes are TRBV12-3 or TRBV12-4 and TRBJ1-1; D possibly corresponds to TRBD1 (6 bases). This CDR3 contains 14 residues. V was cut by 5 bases and J by 1 base, with 11 bases left in between. CDR3 amino acids: CASSKVTGNTEAFF. The CDR3 region has the DNA TGTGCCAGCAGTAAAGTGACAGGGAACACTGAAGCTTTCTTT.

This clonotype was seen only a few times. The chain couples TRBV24-1 to TRBJ2-1, with 12 positions matching TRBD2. Per germline, CDR1 KGHDR and CDR2 SFDVKD. The CDR3 contains 22 residues. V lost 0 bases, J lost 7 bases, and 21 bases stayed unmatched. The DNA of the CDR3 is TGTGCCACCAGTGATTTGCCCTTCCGGGGTGTACTAGCGGGAGGCGGGGGTAATGAGCAGTTCTTC. It specifies CATSDLPFRGVLAGGGGNEQFF.

Note on this clonotype: The junction does not match germline at one end; this may be a read error. This rearrangement joins TRBV5-1 to TRBJ1-2, with no clear D. This CDR3 contains 13 residues. The V gene's germline CDR1 is SGHRS and CDR2 YFSETQ. The DNA of the CDR3 is TGCGCCAGCACCTTGGATTCTCTCAGTGGCTACACCTTC. Its protein is CASTLDSLSGYTF.

This clonotype was counted a few times. The chain combines TRBV10-3 with TRBJ2-7; TRBD1 matches 9 bases. The CDR3 runs 14 residues. After removal of 7 bases from V and 6 bases from J, the junction contained 10 bases not matched to a gene. Germline CDR1 and CDR2: ENHRY and SYGVKD. The CDR3 protein is CAINTVDRGPEQYF. In DNA, the CDR3 is TGTGCCATCAATACGGTGGACAGGGGTCCCGAGCAGTACTTC.